A single sample gave rise to the 20 T cell receptor beta chains below, sequenced in a study of CD8 T cells in ankylosing spondylitis. TCRdb reanalysed the 5' RACE reads using MiXCR and keeps one entry per CDR3 protein. This sample has about 300,000 distinct CDR3 sequences; 11% occur once, and the top ten carry roughly 9.2%. Sequencing was performed on blood, either unsorted or a sorted T cell fraction (not recorded which). The receptor source for this set is a female donor with ankylosing spondylitis or in good health (not recorded which).

V and J are TRBV7-8 and TRBJ2-1, with D possibly matching TRBD2 (5 bases). Trimming removed 4 bases at V and 3 bases at J, with 10 bases between. Germline CDR1 SGHVS, CDR2 FQNEAQ. CDR3 length: 14 residues. The CDR3 loop is CASSSLGVYNEQFF. The DNA of the CDR3 is TGTGCCAGCAGCTCACTAGGTGTCTACAATGAGCAGTTCTTC.

This clonotype was counted ten times or more. The chain has TRBV5-1 and TRBJ2-7; D remains ambiguous. The ends were cut back, 3 bases at V and 0 bases at J, with 13 bases in the middle. This CDR3 spans 15 amino acids. Germline V CDR1 and CDR2: SGHRS, YFSETQ. This chain's CDR3 is CASSSSPTDSYEQYF. The DNA for the CDR3 is TGCGCCAGCAGCTCCTCCCCGACTGACTCCTACGAGCAGTACTTC.

There are many counts of this clonotype. The V gene is TRBV20-1, the J gene TRBJ1-4; D may be TRBD1 (5 bases). Germline CDR1 DFQATT, CDR2 SNEGSKA (reference sequence). Trimming stripped 6 bases from V and 8 bases from J, with 19 bases between. The CDR3 contains 14 residues. The CDR3 spells CSAERVGTAEKLFF. Here the CDR3 DNA reads TGCAGTGCGGAGAGGGTGGGGACTGCGGAAAAACTGTTTTTT.

This clonotype was detected many times. This chain connects TRBV20-1 to TRBJ2-1, with 10 bases matching TRBD2. After removal of 1 base from V and 7 bases from J, the junction contained 10 bases not matched to a gene. The CDR3 runs to 16 residues. Germline lookup yields CDR1 DFQATT and CDR2 SNEGSKA (reference sequence). The CDR3 nucleotides are TGCAGTGCTAGAGCCTTTCAGCGGGGGGGTATGAATGAGCAGTTCTTC. This gives the protein CSARAFQRGGMNEQFF.

Many counts were recorded for this clonotype. The chain uses TRBV7-9 and TRBJ2-1; 8 nucleotides match TRBD2. Germline trimming cut 5 bases from V and 4 bases from J; bases unmatched to any gene: 13. The germline CDR1 and CDR2 sequences are SEHNR and FQNEAQ (reference sequence). The CDR3 is 17 residues long. CDR3 bases: TGTGCCAGCAGCCGGGAGGGGAAGATCGAAAGTTACAATGAGCAGTTCTTC. It codes for CASSREGKIESYNEQFF.

This chain connects TRBV5-1 to TRBJ2-2; 10 nucleotides match TRBD2. CDR1 SGHRS and CDR2 YFSETQ come from the germline V gene. The CDR3 is 16 amino acids. The V segment lost 6 bases and the J segment 3 bases; nucleotides outside the gene matches: 8. The CDR3 DNA reads TGCGCCAGCACCCCGCGGCTAGCGGGAGACACCGGGGAGCTGTTTTTT. As protein: CASTPRLAGDTGELFF.

This clonotype was observed at least ten times. V and J are TRBV12-3 or TRBV12-4 and TRBJ2-3; 9 bases are shared with TRBD1. The CDR3 loop spans 13 amino acids. The junction had 2 bases not matched to a gene; V was cut back by 6 bases and J by 4 bases. This chain's CDR3 is CASRGQGADTQYF. The CDR3 bases are TGTGCCAGCAGGGGACAGGGCGCAGATACGCAGTATTTT.

This clonotype was seen only a few times. The chain carries TRBV5-6 and TRBJ2-7; D tentatively reads TRBD1 or TRBD2 (5 bases each). V lost 6 bases and J 6 bases, leaving 16 bases between the germline ends. Per the germline V gene, CDR1 is SGHDT and CDR2 is YYEEEE. The CDR3 has 13 residues. The DNA of the CDR3 is TGTGCCAGCACCCACGTGGGGGATGGCGAGCAGTACTTC. Encoded protein: CASTHVGDGEQYF.

In its sample, this clonotype was seen a few times. The V call is TRBV29-1, the J call TRBJ1-2; D possibly corresponds to TRBD1 (5 bases). The length of the CDR3 is 13 residues. Per the germline V gene, CDR1 is SQVTM and CDR2 is ANQGSEA. The V end lost 7 bases, the J end lost 7 bases, and 19 bases lay between the germline ends. The CDR3 reads CSAWMGERVGYTF. CDR3 nucleotide sequence: TGCAGCGCCTGGATGGGGGAGAGGGTTGGCTACACCTTC. Full variable domain (rest looked up from reference TRBV29-1 and TRBJ1-2): SAVISQKPSRDICQRGTSLTIQCQVDSQVTMMFWYRQQPGQSLTLIATANQGSEATYESGFVIDKFPISRPNLTFSTLTVSNMSPEDSSIYLCSAWMGERVGYTFGSGTRLTVV.

J is TRBJ2-4 and V is TRBV5-1; 7 bases align to TRBD2. The V and J ends lost 0 bases and 12 bases, in that order; junction bases with no gene match: 3. The germline gives CDR1 SGHRS, CDR2 YFSETQ. The CDR3 is 12 residues long. The CDR3 DNA reads as TGCGCCAGCAGCTTGGCCGGGGAGGGTCAGTACTTC. Protein: CASSLAGEGQYF.

This clonotype was recorded at least ten times. The rearrangement joins TRBV9 to TRBJ1-1; D ambiguous. The ends were cut back, 0 bases at V and 11 bases at J, with 14 bases in the middle. Per the germline V gene, CDR1 is SGDLS and CDR2 is YYNGEE. CDR3 size: 13 residues. DNA of the CDR3: TGTGCCAGCAGCGTAGAGGGTCGCAGGACGGCTTTCTTT. Translating it yields CASSVEGRRTAFF.

This clonotype has ten or more counts. The rearrangement uses TRBV28 and TRBJ2-5; D is unclear. CDR1 is MDHEN and CDR2 is SYDVKM in the germline V gene. This CDR3 region has 13 residues. Trimming stripped 3 bases from V and 5 bases from J, with 10 bases between. CDR3 DNA sequence: TGTGCCAGCAGTTTGGCTAGGTGGGAGACCCAGTACTTC. Its translation: CASSLARWETQYF.

This clonotype appeared many times. The CDR3 region has the DNA TGCAGTGTTAGCCCGGGAAATAGCGCTACCTCCTACAATGAGCAGTTCTTC. Its protein product is CSVSPGNSATSYNEQFF. The V gene is TRBV20-1, the J gene TRBJ2-1, with D possibly matching TRBD2 (5 bases). Germline V gives CDR1 DFQATT, CDR2 SNEGSKA (reference sequence). The length of the CDR3 is 17 residues. Trimming took off 7 bases at V and 0 bases at J, with 22 bases between the two ends.

This clonotype was seen ten or more times. This chain joins TRBV12-3 or TRBV12-4 and TRBJ1-2; tentatively, D is TRBD1 (6 bases). The CDR3 spans 13 residues. V gave up 3 bases and J gave up 2 bases, with 7 bases separating them. CDR3 sequence reads: CASSFQGNYGYTF. CDR3 sequence (DNA): TGTGCCAGCAGTTTCCAGGGGAACTATGGCTACACCTTC.

Many counts were recorded for this clonotype. The chain uses TRBV29-1 and TRBJ2-7, with TRBD2 identical over 7 bases. The CDR3 is 12 residues long. V dropped 5 bases and J dropped 4; count of bases not matched to a gene: 5. Germline CDR1 reads SQVTM; CDR2 reads ANQGSEA. CDR3 sequence (DNA): TGCAGCGTTAGGAGCGGGGATTACGAGCAGTACTTC. Translated, it gives CSVRSGDYEQYF.

There are many counts of this clonotype. The rearrangement joins TRBV20-1 to TRBJ1-3; D is uncertain. CDR1 and CDR2 from the germline V gene are DFQATT and SNEGSKA (reference sequence). The CDR3 contains 15 residues. V lost 3 bases and J 1 base, leaving 13 bases between the germline ends. CDR3 in DNA: TGCAGTGCTAGTGACGGCCAAAGATCTGGAAACACCATATATTTT. Translating gives CSASDGQRSGNTIYF.

This clonotype turned up a few times. This sequence joins TRBV7-9 and TRBJ2-5; no clear D gene. This CDR3 comprises 15 residues. Trimming left V 4 bases short and J 5 bases short, with 17 bases between. CDR1 and CDR2 from the germline V gene are SEHNR and FQNEAQ (reference sequence). CDR3 region: CASSSNLRMRETQYF. The CDR3 region has the DNA TGTGCCAGCAGCTCGAACCTCCGAATGCGGGAGACCCAGTACTTC.

This clonotype was counted between two and nine times. This sequence joins TRBV5-1 and TRBJ2-7; 8 bases fit TRBD1. Germline V gene sequence: CDR1 SGHRS, CDR2 YFSETQ. Germline trimming cut 0 bases from V and 3 bases from J; bases unmatched to any gene: 5. The CDR3 extends over 15 amino acids. CDR3 sequence reads: CASSLGAGQDYEQYF. Here the CDR3 DNA reads TGCGCCAGCAGCTTGGGCGCGGGACAGGACTACGAGCAGTACTTC.

This clonotype showed up just once. The gene calls are TRBV30 and TRBJ1-5, with TRBD1 matching 8 bases. The CDR3 sequence is 12 residues long. In germline, CDR1 is GTSNPN, CDR2 SVGIG (reference sequence). Germline trimming cut 6 bases from V and 6 bases from J; bases unmatched to any gene: 4. CDR3 sequence reads: CACDRGSQPQHF. The CDR3 DNA reads TGTGCCTGCGACAGGGGTAGTCAGCCCCAGCATTTT.

The CDR3 nucleotides read TGTGCCACCAGCAGACCGTGGGCAGGGGCGACCGGTAGAGCCAAAAACATTCAGTACTTC. Encoded protein: CATSRPWAGATGRAKNIQYF. This rearrangement joins TRBV15 to TRBJ2-4; a possible D gene is TRBD1 (6 bases). With 2 bases removed from V and 0 bases from J, the gap between germline ends came to 23 bases. CDR3 length: 20 amino acids. Looked up from germline, CDR1 is LNHNV and CDR2 is YYDKDF (reference sequence).